Reported below is one T cell receptor beta chain. The target antigen is unknown. These data come from a study of Ad26.COV2.S vaccination and SARS-CoV-2 variants. Overall study context: Dosing was one shot or two shots 56 days apart. Study observations and caveats: Placebo recipients and vaccine recipients were similar in non-spike TCR breadth. The authors reported substantial breadth in spike-specific CD8+ and CD4+ T cell responses after vaccination.

Germline CDR1 reads LGHNA; CDR2 reads YNFKEQ. The V end lost 4 bases, the J end lost 1 base, and 13 bases lay between the germline ends. The CDR3 has 15 residues. Data came from immunoSEQ multiplex PCR; TCRdb stores just in-frame clones and leaves some out. The repertoire holds around 450,000 clones, with nearly 90% as singletons. Treatment defined: approximately 18 received Ad26.COV2.S at low or high dose, single or two shots; about 5 received placebo; per-sample allocation not given. At day 63 after the first vaccine or placebo injection, samples were drawn. The sequence came from a person aged 18-65 years who received the Ad26.COV2.S COVID-19 vaccine or a placebo. Source: peripheral blood, taken in a trial of Ad26.COV2.S vaccine versus placebo. This rearrangement joins TRBV4-2 to TRBJ1-2; D unclear. DNA of the CDR3: TGTGCCAGCAGCCGAAGTGTGGGAATTAACTATGGCTACACCTTC. It yields the protein CASSRSVGINYGYTF.